This T cell receptor beta chain was recovered during a study of T-cell memory formation after mild COVID-19. Notes on the study in general: The CD4+ clones that contracted clustered mainly within CM and EM, and the CD8+ clones concentrated in EMRA.

About this clonotype itself: Its antigen remains unidentified.

TCRdb processed the 5' RACE reads anew with MiXCR; each CDR3 protein has one entry. The table shows approximately 42,000 distinct CDR3 sequences, with about 6.8% occurring only once. The receptor comes from an adult who had mild COVID-19 (a few samples of this study predate the infection). Cell type and time point are not known. Input material: PBMCs or a T cell subset sorted from them (not recorded which).

The CDR3 nucleotides are TGTGCCACCAGTGACCCGACTAGCCTACCCCAGTATTTT. This gives the protein CATSDPTSLPQYF. The chain combines TRBV24-1 with TRBJ2-3, with 7 bases that match TRBD2. With V trimmed by 4 bases and J by 12 bases, 9 bases remained unmatched. CDR1 and CDR2 from the germline V gene are KGHDR and SFDVKD. The CDR3 consists of 13 residues.